The rows below give T cell receptor beta chains drawn from one sample of a study of Ad26.COV2.S vaccination and SARS-CoV-2 variants. This table comes from immunoSEQ multiplex PCR, and its TCRdb copy is limited to in-frame clones, with some not included. Of about 350,000 clones in the sample, approximately 90% were seen once. This specimen consisted of peripheral blood, obtained in a trial of Ad26.COV2.S vaccine versus placebo. The receptors were sampled from a person aged 18-65 years who received the Ad26.COV2.S COVID-19 vaccine or a placebo. Each CDR3 is given with its conserved first and last residue. D genes are given only for firm matches. Not every row has a clone size; where given, it reads once, few, many or a size class.

-,TRBJ2-5,TRBV7-2,TRBD2,TGTGCCAGCAGCTTAGGACGGGGGGACGCCCAGTACTTC,CASSLGRGDAQYF
-,TRBJ2-7,TRBV7-6,-,TGTGCCAGCAGCCCCTCGGCGGGATCCTCCTACGAGCAGTACTTC,CASSPSAGSSYEQYF
-,TRBJ2-2,TRBV9,TRBD2,TGTGCCAGCAGCGTCACTAGCGGGGCGTACACCGGGGAGCTGTTTTTT,CASSVTSGAYTGELFF
-,TRBJ1-1,TRBV12-3/TRBV12-4,-,TGTGCCAGCAGACGGGGACGGACTGAAGCTTTCTTT,CASRRGRTEAFF
-,TRBJ2-1,TRBV7-8,TRBD2,TGTGCCAGCAAGGGACTAGCGGGGGGGCCCGCAAATGAGCAGTTCTTC,CASKGLAGGPANEQFF
-,TRBJ2-1,TRBV7-9,-,TGTGCCAGCAGCTTAGGAGGGAGGTCCTACAATGAGCAGTTCTTC,CASSLGGRSYNEQFF
-,TRBJ1-1,TRBV7-2,-,TGTGCCAGCAGCTCAACCCGGGTCCACACTGAAGCTTTCTTT,CASSSTRVHTEAFF
-,TRBJ1-2,TRBV14,-,TGTGCCAGCAGCCAATCCCGCTATGGCTACACCTTC,CASSQSRYGYTF
-,TRBJ2-2,TRBV2,TRBD1,TGTGCCAGCAGGCCCACCAAAGGACAGGGAGGCACCGGGGAGCTGTTTTTT,CASRPTKGQGGTGELFF
few,TRBJ2-7,TRBV6-2/TRBV6-3,-,TGTGCCAGCAGTCAACCGACACAGGGTAGGGCCGAGCAGTACTTC,CASSQPTQGRAEQYF
-,TRBJ2-3,TRBV29-1,-,TGCAGCGTCGGACTCACAGGGGAGGCAGATACGCAGTATTTT,CSVGLTGEADTQYF
-,TRBJ1-1,TRBV3-1/TRBV3-2,TRBD1,TGTGCCAGCAGCCAAGCGGACAGGGACACTGAAGCTTTCTTT,CASSQADRDTEAFF
few,TRBJ2-5,TRBV28,-,TGTGCCAGCAGTTTGGGACCCCCGGGGACCCAGTACTTC,CASSLGPPGTQYF
-,TRBJ2-7,TRBV7-8,-,TGTGCCAGCAGCTTAGTTGCGGGGAGGACCTACGAGCAGTACTTC,CASSLVAGRTYEQYF
-,TRBJ1-1,TRBV5-6,TRBD1,TGTGCCAGCAGCCTAGGACAGGGCCCAGCGACTGAAGCTTTCTTT,CASSLGQGPATEAFF
once,TRBJ2-1,TRBV6-2/TRBV6-3,-,TGTGCCAGCAGTTGGAACTACAATGAGCAGTTCTTC,CASSWNYNEQFF
-,TRBJ1-1,TRBV28,-,TGTGCCAGCAGTGTGAAAGGCCGGACTGAAGCTTTCTTT,CASSVKGRTEAFF
-,TRBJ2-7,TRBV6-2/TRBV6-3,TRBD1,TGTGCCAGCAGTTCCCGCCGGGACAGGGCCTACGAGCAGTACTTC,CASSSRRDRAYEQYF
-,TRBJ2-6,TRBV6-5,-,TGTGCCAGCAGTTACGCGGACTCTGGGGCCAACGTCCTGACTTTC,CASSYADSGANVLTF
-,TRBJ2-7,TRBV6-2/TRBV6-3,TRBD2,TGTGCCAGCAGTTACTCGTCGGCTAGCGGGGTAAATCTCTACGAGCAGTACTTC,CASSYSSASGVNLYEQYF
-,TRBJ1-1,TRBV2,-,TGTGCCAGCAACCGGGATTACATGAACACTGAAGCTTTCTTT,CASNRDYMNTEAFF
once,TRBJ1-5,TRBV15,-,TGTGCCACCAGCAGGGACGGGACCGGTAATCAGCCCCAGCATTTT,CATSRDGTGNQPQHF
-,TRBJ2-7,TRBV21-1,-,TGTGCCAGCAGCAAAAGGGACAGGGGGCCTTACTACGAGCAGTACTTC,CASSKRDRGPYYEQYF
-,TRBJ2-7,TRBV3-1/TRBV3-2,TRBD1,TGTGCCAGCAGCCCAACCGGGACAGGGGCTCACGAGCAGTACTTC,CASSPTGTGAHEQYF
-,TRBJ2-1,TRBV3-1/TRBV3-2,-,TGTGCCAGCAGCCAAGATACTACCTACAATGAGCAGTTCTTC,CASSQDTTYNEQFF
-,TRBJ2-5,TRBV3-1/TRBV3-2,-,TGTGCCAGCAGCCAAGAATTGCGAACCTCAGAGACCCAGTACTTC,CASSQELRTSETQYF
-,TRBJ2-2,TRBV19,-,TGTGCCAGTAGTATCACCGGGGAGCTGTTTTTT,CASSITGELFF
-,TRBJ2-2,TRBV5-6,TRBD1,TGTGCCAGCAGCCTCGACAGGGTGAACACCGGGGAGCTGTTTTTT,CASSLDRVNTGELFF
-,TRBJ2-1,TRBV6-1,TRBD1,TGTGCCAGCAGTGAATTTGGGACAGGGTCGACCTACAATGAGCAGTTCTTC,CASSEFGTGSTYNEQFF
-,TRBJ2-7,TRBV2,TRBD1,TGTGCCAACATGGACAGGGAAACCTACGAGCAGTACTTC,CANMDRETYEQYF
-,TRBJ2-2,TRBV28,-,TGTGCCAGCGGGGCTGTGAGGGCACGGACCGGGGAGCTGTTTTTT,CASGAVRARTGELFF
few,TRBJ1-2,TRBV11-2,-,TGTGCCAGCAGCTTAGACAGCTATGGCTACACCTTC,CASSLDSYGYTF
-,TRBJ2-2,TRBV7-6,TRBD2,TGTGCCAGCAGCTTAGAAGTAGCGGGAACCTACACCGGGGAGCTGTTTTTT,CASSLEVAGTYTGELFF
-,TRBJ2-1,TRBV10-2,-,TGCGCCAGCAGTGAACTCGGTAGCTCCTACAATGAGCAGTTCTTC,CASSELGSSYNEQFF
-,TRBJ2-7,TRBV5-5,-,TGTGCCAGCAGCTTGGCCGGAGGGTTTCGCGACGAGCAGTACTTC,CASSLAGGFRDEQYF
-,TRBJ2-5,TRBV3-1/TRBV3-2,-,TGTGCCAGCAGCCAAGGTGAGGTAGAGACCCAGTACTTC,CASSQGEVETQYF
few,TRBJ1-1,TRBV13,-,TGTGCCAGCACCGAAACTCCGGGCGCGAGTAGCACTGAAGCTTTCTTT,CASTETPGASSTEAFF
-,TRBJ1-6,TRBV6-5,TRBD1,TGTGCCAGCAGTTTGACAGGGGGCTTTAATTCACCCCTCCACTTT,CASSLTGGFNSPLHF
-,TRBJ2-3,TRBV5-1,-,TGCGCCAGCAAGATCATCCCGGGGGGCACAGATACGCAGTATTTT,CASKIIPGGTDTQYF
-,TRBJ2-1,TRBV6-1,-,TGTGCCAGCAGTGAAGTTCGCCGGTCGCCGCAGTTCTTC,CASSEVRRSPQFF
-,TRBJ2-2,TRBV4-3,-,TGCGCCAGCAGCCAAGGCGTTGGGCGGCAGGGAAGGTCGACCGGGGAGCTGTTTTTT,CASSQGVGRQGRSTGELFF
-,TRBJ2-2,TRBV7-8,-,TGTGCCAGCAGCTTAGCGCCTTTAGGCGGAGGGAACACCGGGGAGCTGTTTTTT,CASSLAPLGGGNTGELFF
-,TRBJ2-1,TRBV7-6,-,TGTGCCAGCAGCCCCAGCCCGGGTGGGGTTTACAATGAGCAGTTCTTC,CASSPSPGGVYNEQFF
few,TRBJ1-5,TRBV19,-,TGTGCCAGTAGTATAGGACAGGCGCGTCTTAATCAGCCCCAGCATTTT,CASSIGQARLNQPQHF
-,TRBJ1-1,TRBV6-2/TRBV6-3,-,TGTGCCAGCAGTTACCCAGGGGCCGGCACTGAAGCTTTCTTT,CASSYPGAGTEAFF
-,TRBJ1-2,TRBV5-6,TRBD1,TGTGCCAGCAGCTCGTGGACAGGGGGCCCCTATGGCTACACCTTC,CASSSWTGGPYGYTF